These 2 T cell receptor beta chains share one sample of origin, sequenced in a study of blood T cell repertoires in COVID-19. Libraries were prepared by immunoSEQ multiplex PCR; TCRdb keeps only in-frame clonotypes and omits some of them. The sample has about 200,000 clones; under 90% are singletons. The sample was peripheral blood. These receptor sequences come from a woman of 80 years or more with COVID-19, enrolled during active disease.

This clone was seen only once. The chain joins TRBV7-9 to TRBJ2-1; D is ambiguous. The CDR3 has 13 residues. Germline V gene sequence: CDR1 SEHNR, CDR2 FQNEAQ (reference sequence). Trimming took off 1 base at V and 10 bases at J, with 11 bases between the two ends. The CDR3 DNA is TGTGCCAGCAGCTTAGTTGGTAGCCGCGAGCAGTTCTTC. It is translated as CASSLVGSREQFF.

The chain joins TRBV5-1 to TRBJ1-1; tentative D call: TRBD1 (6 bases). The V end was cut by 1 base, the J end by 3 bases, with 13 bases between. The CDR3 extends over 15 amino acids. Germline values: CDR1 SGHRS, CDR2 YFSETQ. The CDR3 here is CASSLSSTGYTEAFF. The CDR3 bases are TGCGCCAGCAGCTTGTCAAGTACAGGGTACACTGAAGCTTTCTTT.